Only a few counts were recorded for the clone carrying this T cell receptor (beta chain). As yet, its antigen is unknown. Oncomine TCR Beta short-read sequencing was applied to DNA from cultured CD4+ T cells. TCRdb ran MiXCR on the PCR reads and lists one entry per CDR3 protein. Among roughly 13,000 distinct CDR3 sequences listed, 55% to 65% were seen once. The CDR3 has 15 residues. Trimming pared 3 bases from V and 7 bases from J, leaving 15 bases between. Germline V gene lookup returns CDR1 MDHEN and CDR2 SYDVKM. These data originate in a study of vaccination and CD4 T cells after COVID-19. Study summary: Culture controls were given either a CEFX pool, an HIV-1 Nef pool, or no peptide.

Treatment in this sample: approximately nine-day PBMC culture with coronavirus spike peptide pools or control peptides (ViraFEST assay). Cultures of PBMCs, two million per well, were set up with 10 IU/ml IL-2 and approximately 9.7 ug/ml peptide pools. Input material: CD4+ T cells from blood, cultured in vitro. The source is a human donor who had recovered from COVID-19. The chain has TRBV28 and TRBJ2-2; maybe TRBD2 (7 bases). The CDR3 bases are TGTGCCAGCAGTTTGGGCGGGGGCGGTTTCGGGGAGCTGTTTTTT. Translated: CASSLGGGGFGELFF.